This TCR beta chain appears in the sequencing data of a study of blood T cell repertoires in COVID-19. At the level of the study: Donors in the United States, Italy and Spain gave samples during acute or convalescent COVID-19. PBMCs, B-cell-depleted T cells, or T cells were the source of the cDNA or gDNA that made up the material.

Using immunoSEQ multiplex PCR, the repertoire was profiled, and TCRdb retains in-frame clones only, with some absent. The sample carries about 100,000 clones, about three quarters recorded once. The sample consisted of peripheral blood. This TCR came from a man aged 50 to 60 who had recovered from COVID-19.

The CDR3 DNA sequence: TGTGCCAGCAGCGCGGGACTTCGGGACGAGCAGTACTTC. Translation gives CASSAGLRDEQYF. This chain connects TRBV9 to TRBJ2-7; D is perhaps TRBD2 (6 bases). The V end lost 3 bases, the J end lost 5 bases, and 12 bases lay between the germline ends. This CDR3 comprises 13 residues. The V gene's germline CDR1 is SGDLS and CDR2 YYNGEE.